Listed below are T cell receptor beta chains from one sample, sequenced in a study of blood T cell repertoires in COVID-19. The table came from immunoSEQ multiplex PCR; TCRdb's copy has only in-frame clones and leaves some out. The data hold around 200,000 clones, with around 84% observed a single time. Sequencing was performed on PBMCs or T cells enriched from blood (not recorded which). The receptors were sampled from a woman in her forties with acute COVID-19. CDR3s include the opening cysteine and the closing phenylalanine or tryptophan. A D gene is named only where the DNA matches it firmly. Size is stated for part of the rows, as once, few or many counts, or as a class when the clone is expanded.

-,TRBJ1-3,TRBV6-5,13,-,TGTGCCAGCGAGGTGGAGGATGGAAACACCATATATTTT,CASEVEDGNTIYF
once,TRBJ1-3,TRBV28,15,-,TGTGCCAGCAATACTGACAGCTACTCTGGAAACACCATATATTTT,CASNTDSYSGNTIYF
-,TRBJ2-7,TRBV7-3,16,TRBD2,TGTGCCAGCAGCTTAACGGGGACTAGCGGAGAAGGGGAGCAGTACTTC,CASSLTGTSGEGEQYF
few,TRBJ2-3,TRBV30,17,TRBD2,TGTGCCTGGAGTACCGGGGGGGCGGCCGCTAGCACAGATACGCAGTATTTT,CAWSTGGAAASTDTQYF
-,TRBJ2-7,TRBV5-1,16,TRBD1,TGCGCCAGCAGCCCCGGGACAGGGCTCCCCCTTTACGAGCAGTACTTC,CASSPGTGLPLYEQYF
-,TRBJ2-3,TRBV18,14,-,TGTGCCAGCTCCCCTGGAGGTGCCAGAGATACGCAGTATTTT,CASSPGGARDTQYF
-,TRBJ2-5,TRBV7-9,13,TRBD2,TGTGCCAGCAGCCGGACTAGCTCAGAGACCCAGTACTTC,CASSRTSSETQYF
-,TRBJ1-1,TRBV19,15,-,TGTGCCAGTAGTATCCGGGGGGCCCTGAACACTGAAGCTTTCTTT,CASSIRGALNTEAFF
few,TRBJ1-4,TRBV4-3,15,-,TGCGCCAGCAGCCGTCAGGGTGCAACTAATGAAAAACTGTTTTTT,CASSRQGATNEKLFF
-,TRBJ2-3,TRBV29-1,12,TRBD2,TGCAGCGCCGTAGCGGGAAGAGATACGCAGTATTTT,CSAVAGRDTQYF
-,TRBJ1-4,TRBV28,12,-,TGTGCCAGCAGCCCCGCGGGTGAAAAACTGTTTTTT,CASSPAGEKLFF
-,TRBJ1-1,TRBV18,12,-,TGTGCCAGCTCATCAGGGAACACTGAAGCTTTCTTT,CASSSGNTEAFF
-,TRBJ2-2,TRBV10-3,16,TRBD2,TGTGCCATCAGGGGGAGAGCGGGGACGAACACCGGGGAGCTGTTTTTT,CAIRGRAGTNTGELFF
few,TRBJ1-2,TRBV9,16,TRBD1,TGTGCCAGCAGCGAGGGACAGGGGGCTTCCTACTATGGCTACACCTTC,CASSEGQGASYYGYTF
-,TRBJ2-5,TRBV24-1,17,TRBD2,TGTGCCACCAGTGGAAGCGAAGTGCTAGCGGGGGGGGAGACCCAGTACTTC,CATSGSEVLAGGETQYF
-,TRBJ1-6,TRBV4-1,16,-,TGCGCCAGCAGCCAAGATCTGGACACGACAAATTCACCCCTCCACTTT,CASSQDLDTTNSPLHF
-,TRBJ2-1,TRBV7-9,17,TRBD2,TGTGCCAGCAGCTTAGCGAGACTAGCGGGTAATTTAAATGAGCAGTTCTTC,CASSLARLAGNLNEQFF
-,TRBJ1-2,TRBV5-1,16,TRBD1,TGCGCCAGCAGCTTACCCTTTGGGGACAGGGAGGATGGCTACACCTTC,CASSLPFGDREDGYTF
-,TRBJ2-7,TRBV28,14,-,TGTGCCAGCAGTGTGGCCCGGGGAGCCTACGAGCAGTACTTC,CASSVARGAYEQYF
-,TRBJ1-5,TRBV5-1,16,TRBD1,TGCGCCAGCAGCCAAGACGTAACAGGGGGCAATCAGCCCCAGCATTTT,CASSQDVTGGNQPQHF
-,TRBJ2-5,TRBV5-4,13,-,TGTGCCAGCAGCGCCCGGGACCAAGAGACCCAGTACTTC,CASSARDQETQYF
few,TRBJ1-5,TRBV6-5,16,-,TGTGCCAGCAGTTACTCGCTGGGGGCTAGCAATCAGCCCCAGCATTTT,CASSYSLGASNQPQHF
-,TRBJ1-3,TRBV6-5,15,-,TGTGCCAGCAGCCGCCAGGGCCTCTCTGGAAACACCATATATTTT,CASSRQGLSGNTIYF
once,TRBJ2-7,TRBV9,13,-,TGTGCCAGCAGCCCCGGGGTTTTGTACGAGCAGTACTTC,CASSPGVLYEQYF
-,TRBJ2-7,TRBV9,15,TRBD1,TGTGCCAGCAGCGCTGGGACAGGGGGCGCCTACGAGCAGTACTTC,CASSAGTGGAYEQYF
-,TRBJ1-2,TRBV28,14,-,TGTGCCAGCAGTTTAGGCCCGGGGGGCCATGGCTACACCTTC,CASSLGPGGHGYTF
-,TRBJ2-1,TRBV11-3,15,TRBD1,TGTGCCAGCAGCTCATCGGACAGGGGGCACAATGAGCAGTTCTTC,CASSSSDRGHNEQFF
-,TRBJ2-1,TRBV19,13,-,TGTGCCAGTACCCCTTCCGGCTACAATGAGCAGTTCTTC,CASTPSGYNEQFF
-,TRBJ2-1,TRBV11-3,14,-,TGTGCCAGCAGCCGAGATGGACTGAACAATGAGCAGTTCTTC,CASSRDGLNNEQFF
once,TRBJ2-3,TRBV15,17,TRBD2,TGTGCCACCAGCAGAGATTTTGCGGGAGGAGGCTCAGATACGCAGTATTTT,CATSRDFAGGGSDTQYF
-,TRBJ2-1,TRBV11-2,13,-,TGTGCCAGCAGCTTATCAGGGGTCAATGAGCAGTTCTTC,CASSLSGVNEQFF
-,TRBJ1-5,TRBV2,13,-,TGTGCCAGCAGCGTCGGGAATGAACAGCCCCAGCATTTT,CASSVGNEQPQHF
-,TRBJ1-4,TRBV7-6,13,-,TGTGCCAGCAGCCTAACAGGGAGTGAAAAACTGTTTTTT,CASSLTGSEKLFF
-,TRBJ2-7,TRBV9,16,TRBD2,TGTGCCAGCAGCCCAGGGACTAGCGGAAAGTCCTACGAGCAGTACTTC,CASSPGTSGKSYEQYF
-,TRBJ1-4,TRBV21-1,17,-,TGTGCCAGCAGCAGATGGGACAGAAAGATAACTAATGAAAAACTGTTTTTT,CASSRWDRKITNEKLFF
-,TRBJ1-6,TRBV28,16,TRBD1,TGTGCCAGCAGTTTACACAGGGGGCGAGGGAATTCACCCCTCCACTTT,CASSLHRGRGNSPLHF
-,TRBJ2-7,TRBV29-1,11,TRBD2,TGCAGCGTCCTAGCGGGATACGAGCAGTACTTC,CSVLAGYEQYF
-,TRBJ1-5,TRBV5-6,15,TRBD1,TGTGCCAGCAGCACAAAGACAGGGATGCATCAGCCCCAGCATTTT,CASSTKTGMHQPQHF
few,TRBJ2-1,TRBV19,13,-,TGTGCCAGTAGTACAGGACGGGGTAATGAGCAGTTCTTC,CASSTGRGNEQFF
-,TRBJ1-4,TRBV21-1,14,-,TGTGCCAGCGGGGGGACAGGGCTTAATGAAAAACTGTTTTTT,CASGGTGLNEKLFF
-,TRBJ2-5,TRBV28,16,TRBD2,TGTGCCAGCAGTTTGGTCGTAGCGGGGGGCCAAGAGACCCAGTACTTC,CASSLVVAGGQETQYF
-,TRBJ2-2,TRBV9,16,TRBD2,TGTGCCAGCAGCCCAATAGCGGGAGGTCAAGGCGGGGAGCTGTTTTTT,CASSPIAGGQGGELFF
-,TRBJ1-2,TRBV7-2,14,-,TGTGCCAGCAGCCAGGACTTCCTTAGGAGGGGCTACACCTTC,CASSQDFLRRGYTF
once,TRBJ1-6,TRBV7-2,14,-,TGTGCCAGCAGCTTAGTTCCGGAGGGGTCACCCCTCCACTTT,CASSLVPEGSPLHF
-,TRBJ1-5,TRBV6-2/TRBV6-3,14,TRBD1,TGTGCCAGCAGTTCCCACAGGGGCCATCAGCCCCAGCATTTT,CASSSHRGHQPQHF
-,TRBJ1-3,TRBV2,15,TRBD1,TGTGCCAGCAGCATTGACAGGGGGGACGGAAACACCATATATTTT,CASSIDRGDGNTIYF
-,TRBJ1-1,TRBV4-1,17,-,TGCGCCAGCAGCCAAGTTAGAGCAGGAGGGTGGTTCACTGAAGCTTTCTTT,CASSQVRAGGWFTEAFF
-,TRBJ1-1,TRBV2,13,TRBD1,TGTGCCAGCACCCGGGACAGGGGTACTGAAGCTTTCTTT,CASTRDRGTEAFF
-,TRBJ2-6,TRBV28,17,TRBD1,TGTGCCAGCAGCTCGGGACAGGGGTTTTCTGGGGCCAACGTCCTGACTTTC,CASSSGQGFSGANVLTF
-,TRBJ1-2,TRBV28,12,TRBD1,TGTGCCAGCCAGACAGGGGTCGATGGCTACACCTTC,CASQTGVDGYTF
-,TRBJ2-3,TRBV5-1,14,-,TGCGCCAGCAGCTACGGGGTCCGGACAGATACGCAGTATTTT,CASSYGVRTDTQYF
-,TRBJ1-2,TRBV19,14,TRBD1,TGTGCCAGTCACGTCACGGGACAGGGATATGGCTACACCTTC,CASHVTGQGYGYTF
-,TRBJ1-3,TRBV19,16,TRBD1,TGTGCCAGTAACGCGGACAGGGCGAGCTCTGGAAACACCATATATTTT,CASNADRASSGNTIYF
-,TRBJ1-6,TRBV2,17,-,TGTGCCAGCAGTGACGACAGCCAGAGCTCCTATAATTCACCCCTCCACTTT,CASSDDSQSSYNSPLHF
once,TRBJ2-5,TRBV2,11,-,TGTGCCAGCAGTGTACAGGGGACCCAGTACTTC,CASSVQGTQYF
-,TRBJ1-2,TRBV6-1,13,-,TGTGCCAGCAGTGAAGTTAGAGGGGGTGGCTACACCTTC,CASSEVRGGGYTF
-,TRBJ2-1,TRBV30,12,-,TGTGCCTGGACAGGGGTTCTCAATGAGCAGTTCTTC,CAWTGVLNEQFF
-,TRBJ1-2,TRBV3-1/TRBV3-2,16,TRBD1,TGTGCCAGCAGCTACGGGACAGGGAGGTGGGCCGCTGGCTACACCTTC,CASSYGTGRWAAGYTF
-,TRBJ2-1,TRBV5-5,16,TRBD2,TGTGCCAGCAGCTTAGGTAGCGGGAGCTCCTACAATGAGCAGTTCTTC,CASSLGSGSSYNEQFF
-,TRBJ2-7,TRBV19,14,TRBD1,TGTGCCAGTAGTATGGACAGGGGTAGGGACGAGCAGTACTTC,CASSMDRGRDEQYF